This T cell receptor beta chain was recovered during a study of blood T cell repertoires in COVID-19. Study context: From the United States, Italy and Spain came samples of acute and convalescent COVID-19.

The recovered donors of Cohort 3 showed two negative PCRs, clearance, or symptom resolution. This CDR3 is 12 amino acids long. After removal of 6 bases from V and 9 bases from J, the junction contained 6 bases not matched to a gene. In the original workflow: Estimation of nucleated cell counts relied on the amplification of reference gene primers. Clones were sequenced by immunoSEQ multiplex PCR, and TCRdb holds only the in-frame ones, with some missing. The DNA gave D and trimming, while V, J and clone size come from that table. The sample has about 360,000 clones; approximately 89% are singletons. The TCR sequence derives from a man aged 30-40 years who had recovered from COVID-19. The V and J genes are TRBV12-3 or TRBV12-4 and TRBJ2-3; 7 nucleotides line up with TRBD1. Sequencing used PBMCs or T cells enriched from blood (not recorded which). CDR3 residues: CASRHGTATQYF. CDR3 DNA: TGTGCCAGCAGGCACGGGACAGCCACGCAGTATTTT.